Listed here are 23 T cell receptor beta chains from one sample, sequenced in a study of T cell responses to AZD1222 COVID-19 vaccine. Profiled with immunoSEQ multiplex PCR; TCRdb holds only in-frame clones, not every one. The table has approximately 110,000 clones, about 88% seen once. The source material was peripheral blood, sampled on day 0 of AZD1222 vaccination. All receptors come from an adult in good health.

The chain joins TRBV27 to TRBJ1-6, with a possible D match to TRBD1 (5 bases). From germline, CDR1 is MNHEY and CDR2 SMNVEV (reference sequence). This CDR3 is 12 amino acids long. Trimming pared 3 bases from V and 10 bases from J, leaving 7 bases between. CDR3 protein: CASSLGGSPLHF. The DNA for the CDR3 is TGTGCCAGCAGTTTGGGGGGGTCACCCCTCCACTTT.

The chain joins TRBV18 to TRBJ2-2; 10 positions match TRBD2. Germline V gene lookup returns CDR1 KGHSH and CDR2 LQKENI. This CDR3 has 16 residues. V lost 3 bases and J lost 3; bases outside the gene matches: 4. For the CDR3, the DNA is TGTGCCAGCTCACCCTCCGGGACTAGCGACACCGGGGAGCTGTTTTTT. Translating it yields CASSPSGTSDTGELFF.

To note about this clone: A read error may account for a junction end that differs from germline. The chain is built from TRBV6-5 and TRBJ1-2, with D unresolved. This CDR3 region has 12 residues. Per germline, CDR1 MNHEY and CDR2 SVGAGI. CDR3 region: CASGYDNYGYTF. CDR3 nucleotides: TGTGCCAGCGGTTACGACAACTATGGCTACACCTTC.

The CDR3 sequence: CASSGGQGRETQYF. The CDR3 DNA reads TGTGCCAGCAGCGGGGGACAGGGGAGGGAGACCCAGTACTTC. This chain links TRBV7-9 with TRBJ2-5; 10 nucleotides agree with TRBD1. Germline V gives CDR1 SEHNR, CDR2 FQNEAQ (reference sequence). V lost 5 bases to trimming and J lost 5 bases; unmatched junction nucleotides: 5. CDR3 length equals 14 residues.

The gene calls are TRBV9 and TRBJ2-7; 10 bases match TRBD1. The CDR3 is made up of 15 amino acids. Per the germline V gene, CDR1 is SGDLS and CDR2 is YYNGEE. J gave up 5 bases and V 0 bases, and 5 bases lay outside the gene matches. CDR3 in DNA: TGTGCCAGCAGCGTAGGGCCCGGGACAGGGGACGAGCAGTACTTC. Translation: CASSVGPGTGDEQYF.

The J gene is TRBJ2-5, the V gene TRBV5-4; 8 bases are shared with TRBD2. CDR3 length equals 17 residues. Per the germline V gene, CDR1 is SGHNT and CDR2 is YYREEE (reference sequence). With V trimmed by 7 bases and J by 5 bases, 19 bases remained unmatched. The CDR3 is CASRQWGVAGGGETQYF. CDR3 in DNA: TGTGCCAGCCGCCAGTGGGGGGTGGCGGGAGGCGGTGAGACCCAGTACTTC.

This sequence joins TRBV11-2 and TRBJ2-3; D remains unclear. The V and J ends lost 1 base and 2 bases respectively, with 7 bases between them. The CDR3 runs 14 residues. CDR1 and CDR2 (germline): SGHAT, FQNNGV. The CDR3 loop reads CASSLGLPTDTQYF. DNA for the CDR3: TGTGCCAGCAGCTTAGGACTTCCCACAGATACGCAGTATTTT.

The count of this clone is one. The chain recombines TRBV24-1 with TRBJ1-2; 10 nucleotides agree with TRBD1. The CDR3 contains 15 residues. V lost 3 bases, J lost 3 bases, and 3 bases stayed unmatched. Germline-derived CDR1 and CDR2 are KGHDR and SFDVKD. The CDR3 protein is CATSDPGTGDYGYTF. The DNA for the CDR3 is TGTGCCACCAGTGATCCCGGGACAGGGGACTATGGCTACACCTTC.

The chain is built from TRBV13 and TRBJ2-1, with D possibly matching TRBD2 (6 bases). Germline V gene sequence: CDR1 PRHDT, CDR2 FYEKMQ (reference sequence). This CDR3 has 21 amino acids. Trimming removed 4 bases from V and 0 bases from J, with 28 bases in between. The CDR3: CASSYRQPGASFVSSYNEQFF. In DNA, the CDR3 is TGTGCCAGCAGCTATCGCCAGCCGGGAGCATCTTTTGTGAGCTCCTACAATGAGCAGTTCTTC.

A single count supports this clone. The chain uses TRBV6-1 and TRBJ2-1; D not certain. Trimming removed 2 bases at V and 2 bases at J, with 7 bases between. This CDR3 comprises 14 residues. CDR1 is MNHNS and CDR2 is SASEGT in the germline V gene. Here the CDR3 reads CASSEQAPYNEQFF. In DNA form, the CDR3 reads TGTGCCAGCAGTGAACAGGCGCCCTACAATGAGCAGTTCTTC.

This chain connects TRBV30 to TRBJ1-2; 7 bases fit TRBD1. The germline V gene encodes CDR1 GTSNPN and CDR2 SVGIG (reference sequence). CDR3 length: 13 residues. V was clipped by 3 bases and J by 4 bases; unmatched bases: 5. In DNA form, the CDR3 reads TGTGCCTGGAGCCTCTACAGGGGCTATGGCTACACCTTC. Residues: CAWSLYRGYGYTF.

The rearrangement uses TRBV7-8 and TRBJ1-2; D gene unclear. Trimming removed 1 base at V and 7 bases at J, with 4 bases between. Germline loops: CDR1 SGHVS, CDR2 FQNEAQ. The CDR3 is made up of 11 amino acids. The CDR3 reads CASSLGIGYTF. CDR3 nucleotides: TGTGCCAGCAGCTTAGGCATTGGCTACACCTTC.

In nucleotides, the CDR3 is TGTGCCAGCAGTGAAGACAGACATAGCAATCAGCCCCAGCATTTT. Residues: CASSEDRHSNQPQHF. The chain has TRBV2 and TRBJ1-5; D is ambiguous. The CDR3 runs to 15 residues. Germline V CDR1 and CDR2: SNHLY, FYNNEI. Trimming left V 1 base short and J 0 bases short, with 7 bases between.

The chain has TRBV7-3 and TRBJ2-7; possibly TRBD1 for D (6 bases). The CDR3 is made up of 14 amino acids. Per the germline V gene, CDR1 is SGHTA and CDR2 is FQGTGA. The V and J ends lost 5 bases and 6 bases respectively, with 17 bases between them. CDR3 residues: CASSISGTLGEQYF. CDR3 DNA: TGTGCCAGCAGCATTTCCGGGACACTGGGCGAGCAGTACTTC. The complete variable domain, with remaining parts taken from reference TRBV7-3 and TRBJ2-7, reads GAGVSQTPSNKVTEKGKYVELRCDPISGHTALYWYRQSLGQGPEFLIYFQGTGAADDSGLPNDRFFAVRPEGSVSTLKIQRTERGDSAVYLCASSISGTLGEQYFGPGTRLTVT.

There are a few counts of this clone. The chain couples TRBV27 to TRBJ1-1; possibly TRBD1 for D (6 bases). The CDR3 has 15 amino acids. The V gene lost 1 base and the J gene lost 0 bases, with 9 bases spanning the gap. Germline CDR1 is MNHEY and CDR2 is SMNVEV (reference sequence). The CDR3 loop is CASSLLGGLNTEAFF. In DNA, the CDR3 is TGTGCCAGCAGTTTATTGGGGGGCCTGAACACTGAAGCTTTCTTT.

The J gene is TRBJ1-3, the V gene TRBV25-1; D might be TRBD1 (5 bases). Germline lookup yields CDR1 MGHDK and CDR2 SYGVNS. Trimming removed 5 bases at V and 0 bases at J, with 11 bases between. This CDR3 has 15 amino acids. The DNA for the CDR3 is TGTGCCAGCAGTCCTCAGGGATTCTCTGGAAACACCATATATTTT. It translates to CASSPQGFSGNTIYF.

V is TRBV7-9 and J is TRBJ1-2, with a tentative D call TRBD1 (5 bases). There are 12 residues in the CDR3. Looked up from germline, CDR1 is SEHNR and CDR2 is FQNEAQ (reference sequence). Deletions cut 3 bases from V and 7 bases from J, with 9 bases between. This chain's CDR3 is CASSLIGAGYTF. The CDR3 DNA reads TGTGCCAGCAGCTTGATAGGGGCTGGCTACACCTTC.

The chain's CDR3 is CASSLYGGGINQPQHF. The CDR3 nucleotides read TGTGCCAGCAGTTTATACGGCGGGGGGATCAATCAGCCCCAGCATTTT. The chain combines TRBV27 with TRBJ1-5; a weak D match, TRBD1 (5 bases). This CDR3 region has 16 residues. V was cut by 1 base and J by 3 bases, with 13 bases left in between. Germline values: CDR1 MNHEY, CDR2 SMNVEV (reference sequence).

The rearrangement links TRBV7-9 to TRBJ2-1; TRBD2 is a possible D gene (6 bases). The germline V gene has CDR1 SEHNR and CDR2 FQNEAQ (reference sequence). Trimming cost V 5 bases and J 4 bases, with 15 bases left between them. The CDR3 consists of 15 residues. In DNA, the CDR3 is TGTGCCAGCAGCCGTGAGGGCGGGGCGTACAATGAGCAGTTCTTC. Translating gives CASSREGGAYNEQFF.

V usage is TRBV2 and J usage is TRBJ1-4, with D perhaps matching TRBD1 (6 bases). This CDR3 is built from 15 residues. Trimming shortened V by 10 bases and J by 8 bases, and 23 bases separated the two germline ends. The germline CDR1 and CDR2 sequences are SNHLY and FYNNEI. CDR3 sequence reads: CATSVGGRNSEKLFF. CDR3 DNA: TGTGCCACCTCCGTCGGGGGGCGGAATTCCGAAAAACTGTTTTTT.

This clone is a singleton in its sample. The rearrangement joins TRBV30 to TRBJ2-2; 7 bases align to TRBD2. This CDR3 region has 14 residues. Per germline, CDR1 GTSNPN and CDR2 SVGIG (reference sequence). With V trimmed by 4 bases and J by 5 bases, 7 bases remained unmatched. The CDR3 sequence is CAWTAGEWTGELFF. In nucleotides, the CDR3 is TGTGCCTGGACGGCGGGAGAGTGGACCGGGGAGCTGTTTTTT.

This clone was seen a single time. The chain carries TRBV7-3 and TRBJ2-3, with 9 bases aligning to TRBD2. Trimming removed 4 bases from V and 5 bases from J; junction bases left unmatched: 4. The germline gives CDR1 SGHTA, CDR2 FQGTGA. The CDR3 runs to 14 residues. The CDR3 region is CASSSAGGGDTQYF. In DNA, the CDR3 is TGTGCCAGCAGCTCAGCGGGAGGAGGAGATACGCAGTATTTT.

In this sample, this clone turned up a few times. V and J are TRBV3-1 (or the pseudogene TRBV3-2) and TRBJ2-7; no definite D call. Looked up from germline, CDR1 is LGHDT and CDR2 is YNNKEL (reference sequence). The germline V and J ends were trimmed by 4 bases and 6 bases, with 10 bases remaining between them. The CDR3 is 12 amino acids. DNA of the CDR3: TGTGCCAGCAGCCTGGTATCCAGCGAGCAGTACTTC. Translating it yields CASSLVSSEQYF.